This is a list of T cell receptor beta chains from one sample in a study of blood T cell repertoires in COVID-19. Sequenced by immunoSEQ multiplex PCR; TCRdb stores in-frame clones only, minus some. The data show some 64,000 clones, under 80% seen once. The sequenced material came from PBMCs or T cells enriched from blood (not recorded which). Receptors were obtained from a woman in her sixties who had been exposed to COVID-19. Both conserved end residues are part of each CDR3. The order of the fields is D gene, V gene, clone size, J gene, CDR3 DNA, CDR3 protein. A D gene is named only where the DNA matches it firmly. Rows may omit the clone size; those that give it use once, few, many or a size class.

>NA|TRBV7-9|NA|TRBJ1-5
TGTGCCAGCAGCCCGAGGGGGTACAATCAGCCCCAGCATTTT
CASSPRGYNQPQHF
>NA|TRBV7-9|NA|TRBJ1-2
TGTGCCAGCAGCTTAGAAGCAGGGAGGTCGTATGGCTACACCTTC
CASSLEAGRSYGYTF
>NA|TRBV30|NA|TRBJ1-2
TGTGCCTGGAGTTCGGTGGGCTACACCTTC
CAWSSVGYTF
>NA|TRBV27|once|TRBJ2-2
TGTGCCAGCAGTTTTGCGGGCGGGGAGCTGTTTTTT
CASSFAGGELFF
>TRBD1|TRBV28|few|TRBJ1-1
TGTGCCAGCAGTACCTCTTACATTTGGACAGGGGAGGGGAAAAACACTGAAGCTTTCTTT
CASSTSYIWTGEGKNTEAFF
>TRBD2|TRBV27|NA|TRBJ2-5
TGTGCCAGCAGTTTATCTGGGACTAGCGGCCAAGAGACCCAGTACTTC
CASSLSGTSGQETQYF
>TRBD1|TRBV30|NA|TRBJ2-7
TGTGCCTGGAGGGGGACAGGAGAATTTGGCGAGCAGTACTTC
CAWRGTGEFGEQYF
>NA|TRBV2|NA|TRBJ1-3
TGTGCCAGCAGCCGCGGGGATTCCCACGGAAACACCATATATTTT
CASSRGDSHGNTIYF
>NA|TRBV29-1|NA|TRBJ1-6
TGCAGCGTTGCCAGCACCTCAGGGTCACCCCTCCACTTT
CSVASTSGSPLHF
>TRBD1|TRBV24-1|NA|TRBJ1-3
TGTGCCACCAGTGACCCCGGACAGGGATCGGGAAACACCATATATTTT
CATSDPGQGSGNTIYF
>NA|TRBV5-1|NA|TRBJ2-7
TGCGCCAGCAGCTTGGGTTACGGCGGCCTGACCTACGAGCAGTACTTC
CASSLGYGGLTYEQYF
>TRBD1|TRBV9|NA|TRBJ1-2
TGTGCCAGCAGCGGGGGGACAGGGATCGGATATGGCTACACCTTC
CASSGGTGIGYGYTF
>NA|TRBV5-5|NA|TRBJ1-1
TGTGCCAGCAGCCCGACAGATCCTAACACTGAAGCTTTCTTT
CASSPTDPNTEAFF
>TRBD1|TRBV30|NA|TRBJ2-1
TGTGCCTGGAGTAACGACAGGGGTACTGGTGAGCAGTTCTTC
CAWSNDRGTGEQFF
>NA|TRBV9|NA|TRBJ1-6
TGTGCCAGCAGCGCCCGACTAAGTTCACCCCTCCACTTT
CASSARLSSPLHF
>TRBD1|TRBV28|NA|TRBJ1-4
TGTGCCAGTAGAGAGGGGGCTATACGCGAAAAACTGTTTTTT
CASREGAIREKLFF
>NA|TRBV30|NA|TRBJ2-2
TGTGCCTGGAGTGTAGGGGGTTCCCTTAGCGCCTACGCGAACACCGGGGAGCTGTTTTTT
CAWSVGGSLSAYANTGELFF
>NA|TRBV30|few|TRBJ1-6
TGTGCCTGGAGCGACAACTATAATTCACCCCTCCACTTT
CAWSDNYNSPLHF
>NA|TRBV2|NA|TRBJ1-5
TGTGCCAGCAGTAGACAGTACAATCAGCCCCAGCATTTT
CASSRQYNQPQHF
>TRBD2|TRBV6-6|NA|TRBJ2-1
TGTGCCAGCAGTATAGCGGGAGAGGGGTTCTTC
CASSIAGEGFF
>NA|TRBV7-2|NA|TRBJ1-3
TGTGCCAGCAGCTTAAGCGCCAGAAACACCATATATTTT
CASSLSARNTIYF
>TRBD1|TRBV24-1|NA|TRBJ2-3
TGTGCCACCAGTGATCCAGGACAGGGACCTTCAGATACGCAGTATTTT
CATSDPGQGPSDTQYF
>NA|TRBV7-2|once|TRBJ1-1
TGTGCCAGCAGCCGAGACAGGACCTATGAAGCTTTCTTT
CASSRDRTYEAFF
>TRBD2|TRBV30|NA|TRBJ2-5
TGTGCCTGGAGACTAGCGGGAGTGGGGGAGACCCAGTACTTC
CAWRLAGVGETQYF
>NA|TRBV5-1|NA|TRBJ1-3
TGCGCCAGCAGCTTGCAGGCGGGTTTCTCTGGAAACACCATATATTTT
CASSLQAGFSGNTIYF
>TRBD1|TRBV28|NA|TRBJ2-7
TGTGCCAGCAGTTTAAGGGGACAGGTCGAGCAGTACTTC
CASSLRGQVEQYF
>TRBD1|TRBV10-1|NA|TRBJ1-1
TGCGCCAGCAGTGAAGGAGGGGGCTTCGGCACTGAAGCTTTCTTT
CASSEGGGFGTEAFF
>NA|TRBV28|NA|TRBJ1-2
TGTGCCAGCAGTCTCATGCAGGGGCAGGGCTACACCTTC
CASSLMQGQGYTF
>TRBD1|TRBV24-1|few|TRBJ2-5
TGTGCCACCAGTGATTTCTCGGACAGGGGGCTGGAGACCCAGTACTTC
CATSDFSDRGLETQYF
>NA|TRBV28|NA|TRBJ2-4
TGTGCCAGCAGTTTTGACCTGGACAACGCCAAAAACATTCAGTACTTC
CASSFDLDNAKNIQYF
>NA|TRBV28|once|TRBJ2-4
TGTGCCAGCAGTTTAAGACTTTTGAACATTCAGTACTTC
CASSLRLLNIQYF
>TRBD2|TRBV7-2|NA|TRBJ2-3
TGTGCCAGCAGCTATAGTAGCGGGGGCAACACAGATACGCAGTATTTT
CASSYSSGGNTDTQYF
>TRBD2|TRBV7-2|NA|TRBJ2-3
TGTGCCAGCAGCTTAGACGGTCGGGGGGGAGATACGCAGTATTTT
CASSLDGRGGDTQYF
>NA|TRBV5-1|NA|TRBJ2-1
TGCGCCAGCAGCTTGCGGCGGGACCCCTACAATGAGCAGTTCTTC
CASSLRRDPYNEQFF
>NA|TRBV28|few|TRBJ1-4
TGTGCCAGCAGTTTACCCGGCACCGGAGGTGAAAAACTGTTTTTT
CASSLPGTGGEKLFF
>TRBD1|TRBV5-1|NA|TRBJ1-6
TGCGCCAGCAGCCAGGGGGTGAATTCACCCCTCCACTTT
CASSQGVNSPLHF
>NA|TRBV11-2|NA|TRBJ1-6
TGTGCCAGCAGCTTAGGTGGGGGGGGGAATTCACCCCTCCACTTT
CASSLGGGGNSPLHF
>TRBD1|TRBV12-5|NA|TRBJ2-2
TGTGCTAGTGTTCCCGGACAGGGGAACACCGGGGAGCTGTTTTTT
CASVPGQGNTGELFF
>NA|TRBV4-1|many|TRBJ1-3
TGCGCCAGCAGCCAAGACAGGGGTGACCTGAAGAGCTCTGGAAACACCATATATTTT
CASSQDRGDLKSSGNTIYF
>NA|TRBV28|NA|TRBJ2-2
TGTGCCAGCAGTTTATTAGGAGGGAGAGCCGGGGAGCTGTTTTTT
CASSLLGGRAGELFF
>NA|TRBV5-1|NA|TRBJ2-7
TGCGCCAGCAGCTACGACACAGGATCCTACGAGCAGTACTTC
CASSYDTGSYEQYF
>TRBD1|TRBV2|NA|TRBJ2-1
TGTGCCAGCAGTGAAGCAGGGCAGGGGGCCTACATTAGCTCCTACAATGAGCAGTTCTTC
CASSEAGQGAYISSYNEQFF